A single sample gave rise to the 20 T cell receptor beta chains below, sequenced in a study of blood T cell repertoires in COVID-19. The table came from immunoSEQ multiplex PCR; TCRdb's copy has only in-frame clones and leaves some out. The sample holds 60,000 or so clones, around 91% seen once. Material: peripheral blood. The receptors here all came from a man between 60 and 70 years old with active COVID-19.

The sample holds a few counts of this clone. V is TRBV6-4 and J is TRBJ1-5; 8 positions match TRBD1. Looked up from germline, CDR1 is MRHNA and CDR2 is SNTAGT. The CDR3 covers 16 residues. Losses at the gene ends were 11 bases for V and 0 bases for J; bases not matched to a gene: 12. The chain's CDR3 is CACSGTGLYSNQPQHF. The DNA of the CDR3 is TGTGCCTGCTCCGGGACAGGACTTTATAGCAATCAGCCCCAGCATTTT.

This clone was observed a handful of times. The chain recombines TRBV9 with TRBJ2-2; 9 positions match TRBD2. This CDR3 has 16 amino acids. V lost 0 bases and J lost 5; bases outside the gene matches: 5. CDR1 is SGDLS and CDR2 is YYNGEE in the germline V gene. CDR3 sequence reads: CASSVGPSGRTGELFF. CDR3 sequence (DNA): TGTGCCAGCAGCGTAGGCCCCAGCGGGAGGACCGGGGAGCTGTTTTTT.

The genes are TRBV28 and TRBJ2-3, with D maybe TRBD2 (6 bases). The germline V gene has CDR1 MDHEN and CDR2 SYDVKM. This CDR3 region has 15 residues. The germline V and J ends were trimmed by 4 bases and 4 bases, with 15 bases remaining between them. As DNA, the CDR3 is TGTGCCAGCAGTTCAAGACTTGCGGGATCAGATACGCAGTATTTT. This sequence encodes CASSSRLAGSDTQYF. The full variable domain, rest sourced from reference TRBV28 and TRBJ2-3, is DVKVTQSSRYLVKRTGEKVFLECVQDMDHENMFWYRQDPGLGLRLIYFSYDVKMKEKGDIPEGYSVSREKKERFSLILESASTNQTSMYLCASSSRLAGSDTQYFGPGTRLTVL.

The CDR3 region has the DNA TGTGCCACCAGCAGCAAGCGGATGGGACAGGGGTACGAGCAGTACTTC. It encodes CATSSKRMGQGYEQYF. This sequence joins TRBV15 and TRBJ2-7; 10 bases map to TRBD1. Unmatched junction bases numbered 9, after V lost 3 bases and J lost 4 bases. CDR3 length equals 16 residues. Germline assignment: CDR1 LNHNV and CDR2 YYDKDF (reference sequence). Full variable domain (outside the CDR3, taken from reference TRBV15 and TRBJ2-7): DAMVIQNPRYQVTQFGKPVTLSCSQTLNHNVMYWYQQKSSQAPKLLFHYYDKDFNNEADTPDNFQSRRPNTSFCFLDIRSPGLGDTAMYLCATSSKRMGQGYEQYFGPGTRLTVT.

The gene calls are TRBV5-1 and TRBJ1-1, with a possible D match to TRBD1 (5 bases). Germline-derived CDR1 and CDR2 are SGHRS and YFSETQ. V lost 2 bases and J 4 bases, leaving 9 bases between the germline ends. CDR3 length: 13 amino acids. The CDR3 reads CASSFFGGTEAFF. Here the CDR3 DNA reads TGCGCCAGCAGCTTTTTCGGGGGCACTGAAGCTTTCTTT.

This clone is a singleton in its sample. J is TRBJ2-1 and V is TRBV5-1; 9 nucleotides align to TRBD1. Trimming took 7 bases from V and 6 from J; bases not matched to a gene: 8. The length of the CDR3 is 14 residues. Germline V gene data show CDR1 as SGHRS and CDR2 as YFSETQ. The CDR3 DNA sequence: TGCGCCAGCGGACCGGGACAGGGTGCCAATGAGCAGTTCTTC. This encodes CASGPGQGANEQFF.

The CDR3 sequence is CASSLVPGGSDTQYF. The CDR3 bases are TGCGCCAGCAGCTTGGTCCCGGGGGGTTCAGATACGCAGTATTTT. The genes are TRBV5-1 and TRBJ2-3; 7 bases align to TRBD2. The CDR3 sequence is 15 residues long. With 0 bases clipped from V and 4 bases from J, the junction kept 5 bases outside the gene matches. Germline V lookup: CDR1 SGHRS, CDR2 YFSETQ.

The genes are TRBV7-2 and TRBJ2-3, with D tentatively TRBD2 (5 bases). The length of the CDR3 is 13 residues. Between the trimmed V and J ends, which lost 6 bases and 6 bases, there was a span of 13 bases. Germline CDR1 is SGHTA and CDR2 is FQGNSA. CDR3 sequence (DNA): TGTGCCAGCAGTCCTAGCTGGCGTGATACGCAGTATTTT. Amino acids: CASSPSWRDTQYF. Combining the CDR3 with reference TRBV7-2 and TRBJ2-3 gives the whole variable domain GAGVSQSPSNKVTEKGKDVELRCDPISGHTALYWYRQSLGQGLEFLIYFQGNSAPDKSGLPSDRFSAERTGGSVSTLTIQRTQQEDSAVYLCASSPSWRDTQYFGPGTRLTVL.

The chain uses TRBV28 and TRBJ1-5; D perhaps matches TRBD1 (5 bases). Looked up from germline, CDR1 is MDHEN and CDR2 is SYDVKM. The CDR3 consists of 14 residues. V was trimmed by 3 bases and J by 2 bases, leaving 8 bases between them. This chain's CDR3 is CASSLGRGNQPQHF. CDR3 in DNA: TGTGCCAGCAGTTTGGGCAGGGGCAATCAGCCCCAGCATTTT.

V usage is TRBV2 and J usage is TRBJ2-4; a weak D match, TRBD1 (5 bases). In germline, CDR1 is SNHLY, CDR2 FYNNEI. V lost 5 bases to trimming and J lost 9 bases, with 20 bases between them. This CDR3 is 15 amino acids long. Written as DNA, the CDR3 is TGTGCCAGCAGTCAGACAGTCTCAGCCAAGGCCATTCAGTACTTC. Protein product: CASSQTVSAKAIQYF.

CDR3 sequence (DNA): TGTGCCAGTAGTTCCCCTGCCGGGGATACGCAGTATTTT. Protein sequence: CASSSPAGDTQYF. V gene TRBV19 combines with J gene TRBJ2-3; D is undetermined. The V gene lost 5 bases and the J gene lost 6 bases, with 12 bases spanning the gap. Germline V lookup: CDR1 LNHDA, CDR2 SQIVND (reference sequence). The CDR3 loop spans 13 amino acids.

The V and J genes are TRBV4-1 and TRBJ1-1; a possible D gene is TRBD1 (5 bases). The length of the CDR3 is 14 residues. Germline V gene lookup returns CDR1 MGHRA and CDR2 YSYEKL. Between the trimmed V and J ends, which lost 0 bases and 4 bases, there was a span of 9 bases. This chain's CDR3 is CASSQDLGLTEAFF. The DNA for the CDR3 is TGCGCCAGCAGCCAAGATTTGGGACTCACTGAAGCTTTCTTT.

The chain joins TRBV4-1 to TRBJ2-1; 10 nucleotides align to TRBD1. The CDR3 length is 14 residues. The V and J ends lost 2 bases and 14 bases, in that order; junction bases with no gene match: 9. The germline V gene has CDR1 MGHRA and CDR2 YSYEKL. CDR3 loop: CASSQSSLGTGEFF. The CDR3 DNA sequence: TGCGCCAGCAGCCAAAGTTCCCTCGGGACAGGGGAGTTCTTC.

The gene calls are TRBV3-1 (or the pseudogene TRBV3-2) and TRBJ2-7; no definite D call. The germline V gene encodes CDR1 LGHDT and CDR2 YNNKEL (reference sequence). Trimming removed 5 bases from V and 3 bases from J, with 14 bases in between. The CDR3 runs to 14 residues. The CDR3 sequence is CASSSRMRHYEQYF. As DNA, the CDR3 is TGTGCCAGCAGCAGTCGAATGCGGCACTACGAGCAGTACTTC.

The J gene is TRBJ2-7, the V gene TRBV28; 8 nucleotides line up with TRBD2. The CDR3 has 15 residues. After removal of 5 bases from V and 3 bases from J, the junction contained 9 bases not matched to a gene. The V gene's germline CDR1 is MDHEN and CDR2 SYDVKM. CDR3 bases: TGTGCCAGCAGTCTAAGGACTAGCCGTTTCTACGAGCAGTACTTC. Amino acids: CASSLRTSRFYEQYF.

V and J are TRBV15 and TRBJ2-6; possibly TRBD1 for D (5 bases). The V and J ends lost 2 bases and 2 bases respectively, with 13 bases between them. The CDR3 extends over 17 amino acids. Germline CDR1 and CDR2: LNHNV and YYDKDF (reference sequence). The CDR3 bases are TGTGCCACCAGCAGACCGACAGAGCGACCTGGGGCCAACGTCCTGACTTTC. It encodes CATSRPTERPGANVLTF. The entire variable domain, with the rest obtained from reference TRBV15 and TRBJ2-6, is as follows: DAMVIQNPRYQVTQFGKPVTLSCSQTLNHNVMYWYQQKSSQAPKLLFHYYDKDFNNEADTPDNFQSRRPNTSFCFLDIRSPGLGDTAMYLCATSRPTERPGANVLTFGAGSRLTVL.

With respect to this clone: A much bigger clone sits one base away, suggesting this may be a read error. The identical CDR3 is also encoded by other nucleotide sequences in the sample. The chain combines TRBV6-2 or TRBV6-3 with TRBJ2-1; TRBD2 agrees at 7 bases. The germline CDR1 and CDR2 sequences are MNHEY and SVGEGT. The CDR3 runs to 13 residues. The CDR3 DNA reads as TGTGCCAGTAGTTCCGGGACTAACAATGAGCAGTTCTTC. Its protein product is CASSSGTNNEQFF.

The genes are TRBV27 and TRBJ2-3, with TRBD2 as a possible D gene (6 bases). Germline V gene data show CDR1 as MNHEY and CDR2 as SMNVEV (reference sequence). There are 15 residues in the CDR3. Trimming stripped 2 bases from V and 5 bases from J, with 14 bases between. The CDR3 protein is CASSLGLRGVDTQYF. In nucleotides, the CDR3 is TGTGCCAGCAGTTTAGGTCTGCGGGGAGTAGATACGCAGTATTTT.

The CDR3 is CASSQDLTGGPSGELFF. CDR3 DNA: TGTGCCAGCAGCCAAGATTTAACGGGGGGGCCGAGCGGGGAGCTGTTTTTT. V usage is TRBV3-1 (or the pseudogene TRBV3-2) and J usage is TRBJ2-2; 8 positions match TRBD2. The trim removed 0 bases at V and 7 bases at J, leaving 10 bases unmatched. The CDR3 extends over 17 amino acids. Germline V lookup: CDR1 LGHDT, CDR2 YNNKEL (reference sequence).

The V gene is TRBV12-5, the J gene TRBJ2-1, with 7 bases fitting TRBD2. The CDR3 is made up of 15 amino acids. Germline V lookup: CDR1 LGHNT, CDR2 FRNRAP. The ends lost 6 bases at V and 10 bases at J; junction bases unmatched: 15. CDR3 loop: CASGRVGLESREQFF. In nucleotides, the CDR3 is TGTGCTAGTGGCCGCGTCGGACTAGAGTCGCGCGAGCAGTTCTTC.